These 7 T cell receptor beta chains share one sample of origin, sequenced in a study of blood T cell repertoires in COVID-19. TCRdb's copy holds only in-frame clones and misses some; the assay was immunoSEQ multiplex PCR. The repertoire holds 170,000 or so clones, with approximately 86% as singletons. Sequencing was done on a sample of peripheral blood. These receptor sequences come from a man over 45 with active or convalescent COVID-19.

V gene TRBV10-3 combines with J gene TRBJ2-3, with TRBD2 matching over 8 bases. The CDR3 covers 14 residues. CDR1 and CDR2 from the germline V gene are ENHRY and SYGVKD. Trimming took 4 bases from V and 4 from J; bases not matched to a gene: 4. Written as DNA, the CDR3 is TGTGCCATCAGTGTAGGTAGCGGGGCAGATACGCAGTATTTT. Protein product: CAISVGSGADTQYF.

V gene TRBV6-6 combines with J gene TRBJ2-3; maybe TRBD1 (6 bases). V lost 5 bases and J 1 base, leaving 19 bases between the germline ends. This CDR3 is 17 amino acids long. Per germline, CDR1 MNHNY and CDR2 SVGAGI (reference sequence). The CDR3 reads CASSRHLGQFRTDTQYF. DNA of the CDR3: TGTGCCAGCAGTCGACACCTCGGACAGTTCCGCACAGATACGCAGTATTTT.

This chain uses TRBV19 with TRBJ1-1, with D tentatively TRBD1 (6 bases). V lost 6 bases to trimming and J lost 4 bases, with 18 bases between them. The CDR3 spans 15 residues. Germline CDR1 reads LNHDA; CDR2 reads SQIVND (reference sequence). For the CDR3, the DNA is TGTGCCAGTAGCCCCTGGGAACAGGGCGGCACTGAAGCTTTCTTT. It yields the protein CASSPWEQGGTEAFF.

The rearrangement links TRBV7-2 to TRBJ2-1; 8 nucleotides align to TRBD2. J gave up 8 bases and V 10 bases, and 13 bases lay outside the gene matches. Germline CDR1 reads SGHTA; CDR2 reads FQGNSA. This CDR3 is 14 amino acids long. In DNA form, the CDR3 reads TGTGCCACTCTAGTTACTAGCGGATCCTATGAGCAGTTCTTC. Protein: CATLVTSGSYEQFF.

The rearrangement uses TRBV5-1 and TRBJ2-1, with TRBD2 matching over 14 bases. This CDR3 comprises 22 residues. Germline-derived CDR1 and CDR2 are SGHRS and YFSETQ. The V and J ends lost 3 bases and 6 bases, in that order; junction bases with no gene match: 23. For the CDR3, the DNA is TGCGCCAGCAGCTCCCAACCCTCCGGGACTAGCGGGAGCGGCGGGGCGTCCAATGAGCAGTTCTTC. It specifies CASSSQPSGTSGSGGASNEQFF.

This rearrangement joins TRBV12-5 to TRBJ1-6; D is uncertain. The CDR3 spans 14 residues. Germline values: CDR1 LGHNT, CDR2 FRNRAP. V was trimmed by 2 bases and J by 5 bases, leaving 7 bases between them. The CDR3 is CASGLIPNNSPLHF. Here the CDR3 DNA reads TGTGCTAGTGGTTTGATTCCTAATAATTCACCCCTCCACTTT.

The V and J genes are TRBV19 and TRBJ1-1, with D perhaps matching TRBD1 (6 bases). Germline V CDR1 and CDR2: LNHDA, SQIVND (reference sequence). The CDR3 is 12 amino acids. The germline V and J ends were trimmed by 3 bases and 10 bases, with 12 bases remaining between them. The CDR3 bases are TGTGCCAGTAGTATCGCGGGGGCGGGAGCTTTCTTT. Its translation: CASSIAGAGAFF. Full variable domain (outside the CDR3, taken from reference TRBV19 and TRBJ1-1): DGGITQSPKYLFRKEGQNVTLSCEQNLNHDAMYWYRQDPGQGLRLIYYSQIVNDFQKGDIAEGYSVSREKKESFPLTVTSAQKNPTAFYLCASSIAGAGAFFGQGTRLTVV.